The clone carrying this T cell receptor (beta chain) has just a few counts. V was trimmed by 2 bases and J by 5 bases, leaving 7 bases between them. The CDR3 has 12 amino acids. The germline V gene encodes CDR1 MDHEN and CDR2 SYDVKM. An input of about 0.5 to 1 ug of RNA was subjected to reverse transcription using random hexamers. A multiplex approach, immunoSEQ multiplex PCR, amplified TCR beta CDR3 across 54 Vbeta and 13 Jbeta. TCRdb re-called the immunoSEQ multiplex PCR reads with MiXCR, one entry per CDR3 protein. The sample consists of about 280,000 distinct CDR3 sequences, approximately 85% of them appearing once. This specimen belongs to a study of CD8 T cells in Susac syndrome.

The receptor's source is a human donor with multiple sclerosis. This rearrangement joins TRBV28 to TRBJ2-7; D is undetermined. The sequenced sample consisted of CD8+ T cells from PBMCs. CDR3 loop: CASSLPPNEQYF. The CDR3 DNA follows: TGTGCCAGCAGTTTACCCCCAAACGAGCAGTACTTC.